This T cell receptor beta chain was profiled in a study of T cell responses to AZD1222 COVID-19 vaccine (dated by TCRdb to about 2021). Study-level background: AZD1222 recipients given second doses at about 4 weeks or at about 12 weeks were pooled, since spike-specific TCR depth and breadth were not found to differ between the two schedules. Trial participants were enrolled into age subgroups of 18-55, 56-69 and 70-plus years, which contained around 150, 29 and 61 TCR-sequenced participants, respectively. TCR sequencing was performed for 230 to 250 trial participants, of whom 200 to 210 were given two doses of AZD1222 and around 25 were given two doses of MenACWY control vaccine. Paper-wide results and their limitations: Conclusions about previously exposed vaccinees are limited, since just five to seven AZD1222 recipients were seropositive for SARS-CoV-2 at baseline. Reportedly, close to half of the unique spike-specific TCRs recognized epitopes lying outside the regions that are mutated in the B.1.351 and B.1.1.7 variants. Most participants were white British and females outnumbered males, and the authors suggested that clonal diversity may have been underestimated. The 56-69-year group was small, and its depth increase did not reach significance, likely because of low power. Because no samples from the day 14 peak response were available, repertoires could be characterized only after the peak T cell response. Vaccine-associated CD4 TCRs spanned the whole spike protein, with dominant responses in regions 160-218 and 743-854. After two AZD1222 doses, both the breadth and the depth of spike-specific TCRs were significantly higher than at day 0 and than in MenACWY recipients.

The CDR3 regions of human TCRbeta chains were subjected to immunosequencing. Per the source publication's procedure: Repertoire TCRs were checked for matches against a reference library of SARS-CoV-2-specific TCRs that had been generated using the MIRA antigen-specificity platform. Breadth meant the fraction of unique TCRs that were SARS-CoV-2-associated, whereas depth meant the fraction of total T cells that were SARS-CoV-2-associated. Using the MIRA data, each spike-specific TCR was mapped to the spike region that the TCR reacts to and placed in a CD4 or CD8 class. Log10-transformed breadth and depth values were compared by one-way ANOVA with Sidak's multiple comparisons tests. As stored in TCRdb, this immuneACCESS dataset retains in-frame rearrangements with V and J assigned. A fraction of the clones does not appear; measured against another copy, unresolved V genes explain less than half of the discrepancy, and the remainder lacks a known reason. The DNA gave D and trimming, while V, J and clone size come from that table. For this sample there are approximately 140,000 clones; about 90% appear just once. The ten largest clones add up to about 6% of the sample.

The meaning of the sample's time point label: baseline before first vaccination. Vaccinee samples came from UK trials COV001 and COV002, including a single-blind randomized controlled phase 2/3 trial of AZD1222 (ChAdOx1 nCoV-19) in healthy adults. For TCRbeta chain sequencing, PBMC samples were collected from trial participants at day 0 and at day 28 after the second dose. The junction carries 9 bases between V and J, which are trimmed by 1 base and 2 bases respectively. The CDR1 and CDR2 encoded by the germline V gene (reference sequence) are LGHDT and YNNKEL. Including cysteine and phenylalanine, the CDR3 has 15 amino acids. Here the CDR3 DNA is all that survives: 45 bases in frame from base 1. On this clone itself: Its antigen remains undetermined. Base qualities were left out, and no much larger clone turns up one base away.

Recombination connected TRBV3-1 (or the pseudogene TRBV3-2) to TRBJ1-3; possibly the D gene is TRBD1, per 5 matching bases. The receptor was derived from an adult in good health. This specimen was peripheral blood, taken on day 0 of AZD1222 vaccination. The CDR3 reads CASSQVRQTGNTIYF. The nucleotide sequence is given as TGTGCCAGCAGCCAAGTGAGACAGACTGGAAACACCATATATTTT.